This TCR beta chain stems from a study of blood T cell repertoires in COVID-19. Profiled with immunoSEQ multiplex PCR; TCRdb holds only in-frame clones, not every one. The sample carries about 110,000 clones, over 60% recorded once. The sample consisted of peripheral blood. The source is a human donor in a cohort sampled during active or convalescent COVID-19.

DNA for the CDR3: TGTGCCAGCAGCATTGACCGTGCTCGGAGGACGCAGTATTTT. It translates to CASSIDRARRTQYF. The chain couples TRBV28 to TRBJ2-3, with a tentative D call TRBD2 (5 bases). CDR1 and CDR2 (germline): MDHEN, SYDVKM. This CDR3 region has 14 residues. V was clipped by 6 bases and J by 9 bases, with 19 bases between them.